This TCR beta chain comes out of a study of blood T cell repertoires in COVID-19. Study as a whole: COVID-19 samples, acute and convalescent, were from the United States, Italy and Spain.

Sequenced by immunoSEQ multiplex PCR; TCRdb stores in-frame clones only, minus some. The data contain about 89,000 clones, approximately 84% of them singletons. Germline values: CDR1 SQVTM, CDR2 ANQGSEA. The CDR3 sequence is 13 residues long. The germline V and J ends were trimmed by 1 base and 8 bases, with 14 bases remaining between them. This TCR was recovered from a man between 65 and 80 years old with COVID-19, enrolled during active disease. Source material: peripheral blood. This chain links TRBV29-1 with TRBJ1-2; D is undetermined. The CDR3 here is CSVEGRAPGGYTF. The CDR3 DNA follows: TGCAGCGTTGAAGGCCGGGCCCCGGGAGGCTACACCTTC.